One sample yielded the 3 T cell receptor beta chains listed below, sequenced in a study of a mutant IDH1 vaccine in newly diagnosed glioma. Noted time point: week 35, safety follow-up. Topical imiquimod accompanied each vaccine dose, which consisted of 300 ug of mutant IDH1 20-mer peptide. For these TCRs, the target antigens are not known. The repertoire was sequenced with immunoSEQ multiplex PCR; TCRdb's copy has only in-frame clones and lacks some. The profile shows 35,000 to 50,000 clones, 65% to 90% of them singletons. Specimen: PBMCs, collected from a glioma patient whose treatment included an IDH1 peptide vaccine. These receptors were obtained from a woman between 50 and 59 years old with glioma.

This chain connects TRBV5-1 to TRBJ1-1; D gene uncertain. CDR1 and CDR2 from the germline V gene are SGHRS and YFSETQ. V was shortened by 0 bases and J by 5 bases, with 14 bases between the two germline ends. The CDR3 is 15 amino acids. CDR3 in DNA: TGCGCCAGCAGCTTGGTTCCTGGGAGAAGGACTGAAGCTTTCTTT. This translates into CASSLVPGRRTEAFF. Full variable domain (remainder filled in from reference TRBV5-1 and TRBJ1-1): KAGVTQTPRYLIKTRGQQVTLSCSPISGHRSVSWYQQTPGQGLQFLFEYFSETQRNKGNFPGRFSGRQFSNSRSEMNVSTLELGDSALYLCASSLVPGRRTEAFFGQGTRLTVV.

V gene TRBV13 combines with J gene TRBJ2-7, with D unresolved. The CDR3 runs to 14 residues. Germline-derived CDR1 and CDR2 are PRHDT and FYEKMQ (reference sequence). With 5 bases removed from V and 1 base from J, the gap between germline ends came to 12 bases. In DNA form, the CDR3 reads TGTGCCAGCAGCCCCAATCTCCGGTCCTACGAGCAGTACTTC. Protein sequence: CASSPNLRSYEQYF.

This clone has just one count. V and J are TRBV4-1 and TRBJ2-2; the match to TRBD2 covers 7 bases. V was clipped by 0 bases and J by 6 bases; unmatched bases: 4. Germline V gives CDR1 MGHRA, CDR2 YSYEKL. The length of the CDR3 is 15 residues. CDR3: CASSQEGLAAGELFF. DNA of the CDR3: TGCGCCAGCAGCCAAGAGGGCCTAGCGGCCGGGGAGCTGTTTTTT.